A selection of T cell receptor beta chains follows, all from one sample in a study of STAT5B mutations in CD4+ large granular lymphocyte leukemia. Method: immunoSEQ multiplex PCR; TCRdb's copy keeps in-frame clones and lacks some. The sample has approximately 23,000 clones; around 81% are singletons. Sequenced: CD4+ T cells from blood buffy coats. All receptors come from a human donor in good health. Both conserved end residues are trimmed from each CDR3. Fields, in order: J gene, V gene, D gene, CDR3 protein. D genes are given only for firm matches.

TRBJ2-3 TRBV7-3 - ASSPRGTGDTQY
TRBJ2-3 TRBV9 TRBD2 ASSVEGGLAGRADTQY
TRBJ1-4 TRBV21-1 - ASSKLEEELF
TRBJ1-1 TRBV28 TRBD1 ASSLTGGRTEAF
TRBJ1-1 TRBV19 TRBD1 ASSIPWGQGAPRRNTEAF
TRBJ1-1 TRBV5-1 - ASSLEAGANTEAF
TRBJ1-1 TRBV7-2 - ASSFPWRNTEAF
TRBJ1-4 TRBV5-1 TRBD1 ASSAGTVFNEKLF
TRBJ1-6 TRBV28 - ASQALTGSNSPLH
TRBJ1-4 TRBV5-6 - ASSLISAGHEKLF
TRBJ2-7 TRBV28 - ASSSRSRVFYEQY
TRBJ1-1 TRBV5-1 - ASSLVGALGAF
TRBJ2-5 TRBV7-2 TRBD1 ASSLGGQGRETQY
TRBJ2-5 TRBV5-4 - ASSFNWETQY
TRBJ2-1 TRBV7-9 TRBD2 ASSFSGLAGGEAYNEQF
TRBJ2-7 TRBV5-6 - ASSDSYEQY
TRBJ1-2 TRBV18 - ASSPPVGGSYGYT
TRBJ1-2 TRBV7-2 - ASSQGSANYGYT
TRBJ2-7 TRBV28 - ASSSGVTEQY
TRBJ2-6 TRBV9 - ASSVGGAGANVLT
TRBJ1-5 TRBV6-5 - ASSGRLGHQPQH
TRBJ2-1 TRBV10-3 TRBD2 ATGTSDGGVDEQF
TRBJ1-1 TRBV5-1 - ASSSSGHPNTEAF
TRBJ1-2 TRBV6-5 TRBD1 ASSRDPGQGRGYT
TRBJ1-2 TRBV30 - AWRMTANYGYT
TRBJ1-2 TRBV7-9 TRBD1 ASSGGTGDYGYT
TRBJ1-1 TRBV19 - ASSIRRANMNTEAF
TRBJ2-5 TRBV7-2 - ASSLGGAEETQY
TRBJ1-4 TRBV28 - ASSLSAYHLRTNEKLF
TRBJ1-2 TRBV29-1 - SVAPGDGYGYT
TRBJ1-5 TRBV15 - ATSRDTQGQRGNQPQH
TRBJ2-6 TRBV4-1 - ASSQTGPGANVLT
TRBJ2-2 TRBV5-6 - ASSQGGRTGELF
TRBJ2-1 TRBV7-6 TRBD2 ATASGSSYNEQF
TRBJ1-1 TRBV7-9 - ASSLSGGGTTEAF
TRBJ2-2 TRBV5-6 - ASSTRGASETGELF
TRBJ2-7 TRBV9 TRBD2 ASSVASGSEQY
TRBJ1-2 TRBV19 TRBD1 ASSIERGPGYGYT
TRBJ2-4 TRBV28 - ASSPGSANLENIQY